This T cell receptor beta chain came from a study of T cell responses to AZD1222 COVID-19 vaccine (dated by TCRdb to the early 2020s). With regard to the full study: Because spike-specific TCR depth and breadth did not differ between the two schedules, AZD1222 recipients who got a second dose at roughly 4 weeks were pooled with those who got a second dose at roughly 12 weeks. TCR sequencing covered 230 to 250 trial participants: 200 to 220 given two doses of AZD1222 and approximately 26 given two doses of MenACWY control vaccine. Trial participants were enrolled by age into subgroups of 18-55, 56-69 and 70-plus years, and around 150, 28 and 57 TCR-sequenced participants, respectively, were included in these subgroups.

Points on this clone: Its binding antigen is unknown. Base qualities are not recorded, but no much larger clone differs from it by a single base.

General conclusions and limits of the study: Participants were mostly white British and included more females than males, and it was suggested by the authors that clonal diversity may have been underestimated. The 56-69-year group was small, and its depth increase did not reach significance, likely because of low power. The whole spike protein was spanned by vaccine-associated CD4 TCRs, and dominant responses were seen in regions 160-218 and 743-854. Only a handful of AZD1222 recipients were SARS-CoV-2 seropositive at baseline, limiting conclusions about previously exposed vaccinees. Spike-specific TCR breadth and depth rose significantly after two AZD1222 doses compared with day 0 and with MenACWY recipients. Reportedly, almost half of the unique spike-specific TCRs recognized epitopes lying outside the regions that are mutated in the B.1.351 and B.1.1.7 variants. No day 14 peak-response samples were available, so repertoires were characterized only after the peak T cell response.

The CDR3 regions of human TCRbeta chains were subjected to immunosequencing. Per the authors' processing: TCRs in the repertoires were compared against a reference library of SARS-CoV-2-specific TCRs that had been generated with the MIRA antigen-specificity platform. Breadth was defined as the fraction of unique TCRs that were SARS-CoV-2-associated. Depth was defined as the fraction of total T cells that were SARS-CoV-2-associated. Using the MIRA data, every spike-specific TCR was mapped to the spike region that the TCR reacted to and assigned to either a CD4 or a CD8 class. Log10-transformed breadth and depth values were compared by one-way ANOVA with Sidak's multiple comparisons tests. Drawn from immuneACCESS, this table holds only the in-frame rearrangements with V and J called that TCRdb kept. Clones are partly lost; checked studies trace under half to an unresolved V gene and leave the rest unexplained. That table supplies the V and J calls and clone size; D and trimming were determined from the DNA. The sample contains approximately 110,000 clones, about four fifths of them found a single time. Jointly, the top ten make up less than 6% of the sample.

Read against the paper, the sample's time point label means: baseline before first vaccination. Vaccinee samples were obtained from the UK trials COV001 and COV002, which included a single-blind randomized controlled phase 2/3 trial of AZD1222 (ChAdOx1 nCoV-19) in healthy adults. For TCRbeta chain sequencing, PBMC samples from trial participants were taken at day 0 and at day 28 after the second dose. Reading the germline V gene (reference sequence) gives CDR1 LNHDA and CDR2 SQIVND. From the cysteine through the phenylalanine, the CDR3 covers 13 amino acids. The CDR3 DNA has 39 bases and is translated from base 1. Trimming at the junction amounts to 3 bases on V and 8 bases on J, and the germline ends lie 11 bases apart.

This receptor was identified in an adult in good health. The specimen was peripheral blood, collected on day 0 of AZD1222 vaccination. The V gene is TRBV19 and the J gene is TRBJ2-1; the D gene is perhaps TRBD1 or TRBD2, as each covers 5 bases. CDR3 loop: CASSIVGVDEQFF. The nucleotide sequence is given as TGTGCCAGTAGTATCGTGGGGGTGGATGAGCAGTTCTTC.